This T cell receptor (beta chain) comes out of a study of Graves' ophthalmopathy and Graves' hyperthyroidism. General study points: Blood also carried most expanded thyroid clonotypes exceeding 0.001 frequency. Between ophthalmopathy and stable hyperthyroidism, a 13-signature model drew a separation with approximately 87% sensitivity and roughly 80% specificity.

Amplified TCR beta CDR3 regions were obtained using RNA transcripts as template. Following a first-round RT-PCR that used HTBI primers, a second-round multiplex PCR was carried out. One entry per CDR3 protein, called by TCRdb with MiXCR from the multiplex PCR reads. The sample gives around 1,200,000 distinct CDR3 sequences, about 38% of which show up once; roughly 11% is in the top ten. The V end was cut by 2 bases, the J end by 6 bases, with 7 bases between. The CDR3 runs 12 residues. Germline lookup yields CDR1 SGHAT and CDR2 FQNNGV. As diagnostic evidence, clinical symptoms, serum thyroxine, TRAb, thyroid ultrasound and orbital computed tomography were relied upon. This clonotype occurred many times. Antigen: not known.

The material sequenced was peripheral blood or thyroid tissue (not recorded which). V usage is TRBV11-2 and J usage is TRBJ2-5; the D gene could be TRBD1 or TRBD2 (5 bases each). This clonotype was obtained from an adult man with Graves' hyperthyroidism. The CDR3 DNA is TGTGCCAGCAGCTTAACGGGACAGACCCAGTACTTC. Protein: CASSLTGQTQYF.